The clone carrying this TCR beta chain was recorded a few times. Combining iRepertoire HTBI primers with Arm-PCR of CDR3 regions, the authors built TCR beta libraries. TCRdb used MiXCR to reprocess the multiplex PCR reads, holding one entry per CDR3 protein. The profile covers 310,000 or so distinct CDR3 sequences, with under 25% appearing a single time and roughly three fifths taken by the ten largest. This specimen comes from a study of regulatory T cells in long-lasting Graves disease. Documented time point: persistent/refractory GD, antithyroid drugs over 5 years with positive TRAb. RNA from PBMCs was the source of the TCR library. CDR1 is MGHRA, CDR2 YSYEKL, per germline. V lost 0 bases to trimming and J lost 6 bases; unmatched junction nucleotides: 4. CDR3 length: 15 amino acids.

This rearrangement joins TRBV4-1 to TRBJ2-7; 11 nucleotides match TRBD2. This clonotype was obtained from a female donor with Graves disease. This specimen consisted of peripheral blood mononuclear cells (PBMCs), obtained when the disease was refractory, from a patient treated with antithyroid drugs. CDR3 DNA: TGCGCCAGCAGCCAAGATCTCACTAGCGGGAGCGAGCAGTACTTC. Protein product: CASSQDLTSGSEQYF.